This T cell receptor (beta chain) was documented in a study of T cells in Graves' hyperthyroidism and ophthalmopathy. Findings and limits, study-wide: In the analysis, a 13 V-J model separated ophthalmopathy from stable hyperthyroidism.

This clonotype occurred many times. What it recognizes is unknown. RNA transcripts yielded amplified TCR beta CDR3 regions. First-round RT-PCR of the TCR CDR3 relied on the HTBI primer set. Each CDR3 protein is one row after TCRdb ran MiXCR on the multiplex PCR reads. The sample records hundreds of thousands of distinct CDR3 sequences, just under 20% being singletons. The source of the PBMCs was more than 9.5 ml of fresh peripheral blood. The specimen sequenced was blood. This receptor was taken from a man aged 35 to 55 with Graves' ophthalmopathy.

The DNA of the CDR3 is TGTGCTAGTGGTTTGGGATACAGGGAATCGTATGGCTACACCTTC. This translates into CASGLGYRESYGYTF. This sequence joins TRBV12-5 and TRBJ1-2; perhaps TRBD1 as D (6 bases). The V end lost 1 base, the J end lost 5 bases, and 14 bases lay between the germline ends. CDR3 length equals 15 residues. The germline V gene encodes CDR1 LGHNT and CDR2 FRNRAP.